The sequence of this T cell receptor (beta chain) was determined in a study of T cell responses to AZD1222 COVID-19 vaccine (dated by TCRdb to about 2021). In terms of the full investigation: TCR sequencing was performed for about 250 trial participants, of whom about 210 were given two doses of AZD1222 and 26 were given two doses of MenACWY control vaccine. Trial participants were enrolled by age into 18-55, 56-69 and 70-plus year subgroups, with about 150, 28 and 57 TCR-sequenced participants respectively.

Study-level results and caveats: Spike-specific TCR breadth and depth rose significantly after two AZD1222 doses compared with day 0 and with MenACWY recipients. Conclusions about previously exposed vaccinees are limited because only a handful of AZD1222 recipients were SARS-CoV-2 seropositive at baseline. The vaccine-associated CD4 TCRs covered the entire spike protein, and the dominant responses fell in regions 160-218 and 743-854. Participants were mostly white British, with more females than males. The authors suggested clonal diversity may have been underestimated. The 56-69-year group was small, and its depth increase did not reach significance, likely because of low power. Because no day 14 peak-response samples were available, repertoires were characterized only after the peak T cell response. Reportedly, almost half of the unique spike-specific TCRs recognized epitopes lying outside the regions that are mutated in the B.1.351 and B.1.1.7 variants.

This specimen's time point label, per the study, means: about 28 days (+/-7) after the second vaccine dose. Per the publication, the treatment or condition label means: meningococcal conjugate vaccine given as trial control. The vaccinee samples were drawn from two UK trials, COV001 and COV002, one of which was a single-blind randomized controlled phase 2/3 trial testing AZD1222 (ChAdOx1 nCoV-19) in healthy adults. For TCRbeta chain sequencing, PBMC samples from trial participants were taken at day 0 and at day 28 after the second dose. This clone appeared a single time. What antigen it recognizes has not been identified. No quality values exist for individual bases; no much larger clone is one base distant. The CDR3 regions of human TCRbeta chains were analyzed by immunosequencing. Per the authors' processing: Repertoire TCRs were matched against a reference library of SARS-CoV-2-specific TCRs generated with the MIRA antigen-specificity platform. Breadth meant the fraction of unique TCRs that were SARS-CoV-2-associated, whereas depth meant the fraction of total T cells that were SARS-CoV-2-associated. Each spike-specific TCR was assigned to its reactive spike region and to a CD4 or CD8 class using the MIRA data. Log10-transformed breadth and depth values were compared by one-way ANOVA with Sidak's multiple comparisons tests. This immuneACCESS table, as held by TCRdb, lists in-frame sequences with V and J called but not all clones. Of the missing ones, under half trace to an unresolved V gene in checked studies; the others have no known cause. V, J and clone size derive from that table, while D and trimming were established from the DNA sequence. The sample profile shows about 180,000 clones; approximately 92% of them were found once. The ten largest clonotypes hold about 1% of the sample.

The CDR3 starts with the cysteine, ends with the phenylalanine, and has 14 residues. Only the CDR3 region is kept as DNA, spanning 42 bases read in frame from base 1. The germline V gene specifies SGHTA as CDR1 and FQGNSA as CDR2. A distance of 11 bases separates the germline ends of V and J, which lose 6 bases and 0 bases respectively. The chain couples TRBV7-2 to TRBJ2-5, and TRBD1 may be the D gene, going by 6 matching bases. The source material was peripheral blood, sampled 28 days after the second dose of the MenACWY control vaccine. This sequence originates from an adult who received the MenACWY meningococcal vaccine as a control. The CDR3 region reads CASRTDRNQETQYF. The DNA sequence is TGTGCCAGCAGGACAGACAGGAACCAAGAGACCCAGTACTTC.